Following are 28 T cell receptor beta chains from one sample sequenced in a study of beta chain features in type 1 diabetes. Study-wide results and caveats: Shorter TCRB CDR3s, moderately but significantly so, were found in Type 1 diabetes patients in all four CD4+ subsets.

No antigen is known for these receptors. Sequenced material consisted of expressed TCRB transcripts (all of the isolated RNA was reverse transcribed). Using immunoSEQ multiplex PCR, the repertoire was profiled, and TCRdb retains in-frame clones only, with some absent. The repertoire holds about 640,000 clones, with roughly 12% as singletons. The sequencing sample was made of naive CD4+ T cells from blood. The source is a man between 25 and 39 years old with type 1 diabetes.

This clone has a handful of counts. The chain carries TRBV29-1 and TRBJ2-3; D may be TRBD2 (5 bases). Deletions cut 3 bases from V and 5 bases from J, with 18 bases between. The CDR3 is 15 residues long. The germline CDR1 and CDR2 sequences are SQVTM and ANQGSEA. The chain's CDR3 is CSVEGLLAQLDTQYF. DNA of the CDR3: TGCAGCGTTGAGGGATTGCTAGCCCAATTAGATACGCAGTATTTT.

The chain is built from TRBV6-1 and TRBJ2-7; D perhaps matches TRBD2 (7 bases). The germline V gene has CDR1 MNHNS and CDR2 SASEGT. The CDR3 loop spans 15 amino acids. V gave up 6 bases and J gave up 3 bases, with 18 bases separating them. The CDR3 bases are TGTGCCAGCAGCGCCCACGGAGGGGGGGGCTACGAGCAGTACTTC. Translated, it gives CASSAHGGGGYEQYF.

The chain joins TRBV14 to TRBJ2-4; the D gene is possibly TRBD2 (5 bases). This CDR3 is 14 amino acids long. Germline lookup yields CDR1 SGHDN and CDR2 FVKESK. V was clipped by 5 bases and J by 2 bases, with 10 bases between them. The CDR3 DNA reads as TGTGCCAGCAGCGTCCCGGGGACCAAAAACATTCAGTACTTC. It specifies CASSVPGTKNIQYF. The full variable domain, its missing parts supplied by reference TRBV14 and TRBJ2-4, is EAGVTQFPSHSVIEKGQTVTLRCDPISGHDNLYWYRRVMGKEIKFLLHFVKESKQDESGMPNNRFLAERTGGTYSTLKVQPAELEDSGVYFCASSVPGTKNIQYFGAGTRLSVL.

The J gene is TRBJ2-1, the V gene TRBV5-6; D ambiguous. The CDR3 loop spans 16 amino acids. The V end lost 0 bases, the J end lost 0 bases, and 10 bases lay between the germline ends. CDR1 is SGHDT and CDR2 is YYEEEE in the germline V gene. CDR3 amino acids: CASSLAGVSSYNEQFF. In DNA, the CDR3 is TGTGCCAGCAGCTTGGCTGGCGTTAGCTCCTACAATGAGCAGTTCTTC. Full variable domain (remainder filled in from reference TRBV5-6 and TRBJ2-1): DAGVTQSPTHLIKTRGQQVTLRCSPKSGHDTVSWYQQALGQGPQFIFQYYEEEERQRGNFPDRFSGHQFPNYSSELNVNALLLGDSALYLCASSLAGVSSYNEQFFGPGTRLTVL.

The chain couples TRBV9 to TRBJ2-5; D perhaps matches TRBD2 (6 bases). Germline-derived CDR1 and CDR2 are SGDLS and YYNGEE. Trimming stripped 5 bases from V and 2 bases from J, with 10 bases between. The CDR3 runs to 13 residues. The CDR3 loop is CASSAGGQETQYF. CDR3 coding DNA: TGTGCCAGCAGTGCCGGGGGTCAAGAGACCCAGTACTTC.

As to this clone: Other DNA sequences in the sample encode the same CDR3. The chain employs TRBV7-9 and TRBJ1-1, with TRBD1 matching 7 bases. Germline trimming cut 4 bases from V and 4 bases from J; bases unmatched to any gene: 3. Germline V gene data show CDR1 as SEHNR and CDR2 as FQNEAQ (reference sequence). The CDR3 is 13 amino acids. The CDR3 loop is CASSSQGGTEAFF. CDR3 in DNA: TGTGCCAGCAGCTCGCAGGGGGGCACTGAAGCTTTCTTT. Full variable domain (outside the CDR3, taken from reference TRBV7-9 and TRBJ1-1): DTGVSQNPRHKITKRGQNVTFRCDPISEHNRLYWYRQTLGQGPEFLTYFQNEAQLEKSRLLSDRFSAERPKGSFSTLEIQRTEQGDSAMYLCASSSQGGTEAFFGQGTRLTVV.

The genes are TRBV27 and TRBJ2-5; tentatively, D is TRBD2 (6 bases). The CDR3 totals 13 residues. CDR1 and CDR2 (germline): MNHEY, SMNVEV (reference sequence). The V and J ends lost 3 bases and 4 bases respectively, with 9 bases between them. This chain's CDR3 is CASSLLARETQYF. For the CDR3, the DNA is TGTGCCAGCAGTTTGCTAGCGAGAGAGACCCAGTACTTC.

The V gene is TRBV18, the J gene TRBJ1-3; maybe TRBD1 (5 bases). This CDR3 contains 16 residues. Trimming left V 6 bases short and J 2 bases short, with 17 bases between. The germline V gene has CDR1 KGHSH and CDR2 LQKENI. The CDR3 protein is CASSPGLSATGNTIYF. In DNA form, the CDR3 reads TGTGCCAGCTCCCCGGGACTCTCCGCGACTGGAAACACCATATATTTT.

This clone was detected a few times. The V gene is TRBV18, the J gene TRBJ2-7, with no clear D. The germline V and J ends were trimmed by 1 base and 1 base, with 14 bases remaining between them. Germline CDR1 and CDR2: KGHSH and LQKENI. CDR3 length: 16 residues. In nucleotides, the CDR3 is TGTGCCAGCTCACCACGCTCCGACAAGAATTCCTACGAGCAGTACTTC. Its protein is CASSPRSDKNSYEQYF. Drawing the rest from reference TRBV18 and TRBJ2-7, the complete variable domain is NAGVMQNPRHLVRRRGQEARLRCSPMKGHSHVYWYRQLPEEGLKFMVYLQKENIIDESGMPKERFSAEFPKEGPSILRIQQVVRGDSAAYFCASSPRSDKNSYEQYFGPGTRLTVT.

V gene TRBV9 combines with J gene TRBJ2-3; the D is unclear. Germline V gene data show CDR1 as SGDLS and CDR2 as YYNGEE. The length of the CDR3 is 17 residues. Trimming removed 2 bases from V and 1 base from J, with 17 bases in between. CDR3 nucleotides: TGTGCCAGCAGCGTCGGTTTCAGACCCTCTGGCACAGATACGCAGTATTTT. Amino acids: CASSVGFRPSGTDTQYF.

The DNA of the CDR3 is TGTGCCAGCAGCCTACAGGGGGTTGAAGCTTTCTTT. Its translation is CASSLQGVEAFF. The gene calls are TRBV7-9 and TRBJ1-1; 8 bases line up with TRBD1. CDR3 length: 12 residues. Germline lookup yields CDR1 SEHNR and CDR2 FQNEAQ (reference sequence). The trim removed 5 bases at V and 7 bases at J, leaving 3 bases unmatched.

CDR3 loop: CASSLIGGDNEQFF. Here the CDR3 DNA reads TGTGCCAGCAGCTTAATCGGGGGAGACAATGAGCAGTTCTTC. The chain uses TRBV7-2 and TRBJ2-1; TRBD2 is a possible D gene (6 bases). CDR1 SGHTA and CDR2 FQGNSA come from the germline V gene. V was cut by 2 bases and J by 5 bases, with 10 bases left in between. The CDR3 has 14 amino acids.

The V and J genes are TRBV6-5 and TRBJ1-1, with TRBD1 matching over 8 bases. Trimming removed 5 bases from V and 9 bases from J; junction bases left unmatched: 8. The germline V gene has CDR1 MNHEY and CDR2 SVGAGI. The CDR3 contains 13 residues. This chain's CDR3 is CASSINRQGQAFF. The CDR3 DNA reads TGTGCCAGCAGTATTAATCGACAGGGGCAAGCTTTCTTT.

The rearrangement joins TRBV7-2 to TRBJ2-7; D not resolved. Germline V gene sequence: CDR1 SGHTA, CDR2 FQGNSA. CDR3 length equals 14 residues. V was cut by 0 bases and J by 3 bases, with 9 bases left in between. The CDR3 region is CASSLAFRVYEQYF. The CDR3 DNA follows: TGTGCCAGCAGCTTAGCGTTTAGGGTCTACGAGCAGTACTTC.

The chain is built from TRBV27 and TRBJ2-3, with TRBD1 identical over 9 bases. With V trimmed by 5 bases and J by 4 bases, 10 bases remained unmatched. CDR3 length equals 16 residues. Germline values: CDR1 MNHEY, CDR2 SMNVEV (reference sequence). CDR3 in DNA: TGTGCCAGCAGTCCGGGACAGGGACTTTTTTCAGATACGCAGTATTTT. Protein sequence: CASSPGQGLFSDTQYF.

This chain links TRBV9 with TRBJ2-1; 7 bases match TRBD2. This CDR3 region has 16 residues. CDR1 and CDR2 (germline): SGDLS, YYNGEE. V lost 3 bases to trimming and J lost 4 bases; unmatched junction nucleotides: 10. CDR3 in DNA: TGTGCCAGCAGCGCACGACCGGGACTACCATACAATGAGCAGTTCTTC. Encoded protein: CASSARPGLPYNEQFF. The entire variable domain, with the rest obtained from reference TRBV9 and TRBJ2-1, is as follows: DSGVTQTPKHLITATGQRVTLRCSPRSGDLSVYWYQQSLDQGLQFLIQYYNGEERAKGNILERFSAQQFPDLHSELNLSSLELGDSALYFCASSARPGLPYNEQFFGPGTRLTVL.

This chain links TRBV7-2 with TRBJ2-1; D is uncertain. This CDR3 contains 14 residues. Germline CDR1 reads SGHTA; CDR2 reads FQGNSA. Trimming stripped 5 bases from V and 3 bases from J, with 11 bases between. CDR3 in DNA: TGTGCCAGCAGCCCCAGCCCGAGCTACAATGAGCAGTTCTTC. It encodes CASSPSPSYNEQFF.

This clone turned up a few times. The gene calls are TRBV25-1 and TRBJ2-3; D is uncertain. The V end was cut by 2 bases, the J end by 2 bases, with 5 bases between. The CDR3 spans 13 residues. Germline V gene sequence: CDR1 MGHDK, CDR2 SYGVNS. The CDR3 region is CASSERHTDTQYF. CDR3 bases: TGTGCCAGCAGTGAACGACACACAGATACGCAGTATTTT.

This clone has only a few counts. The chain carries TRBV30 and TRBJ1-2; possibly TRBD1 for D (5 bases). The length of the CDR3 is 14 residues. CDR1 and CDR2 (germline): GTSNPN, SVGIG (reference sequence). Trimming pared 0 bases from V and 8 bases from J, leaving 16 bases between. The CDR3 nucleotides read TGTGCCTGGAGTGTGGGGCCCGACCGCAGGGGCTACACCTTC. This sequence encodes CAWSVGPDRRGYTF.

The DNA for the CDR3 is TGCGCCAGCAGCTTGGGGCAGGGTAACACAGCCAATGAGCAGTTCTTC. This translates into CASSLGQGNTANEQFF. The chain joins TRBV5-1 to TRBJ2-1, with D possibly being TRBD1 (5 bases). The CDR3 length is 16 residues. Germline CDR1 SGHRS, CDR2 YFSETQ. V lost 0 bases and J lost 6, with 16 bases in between.

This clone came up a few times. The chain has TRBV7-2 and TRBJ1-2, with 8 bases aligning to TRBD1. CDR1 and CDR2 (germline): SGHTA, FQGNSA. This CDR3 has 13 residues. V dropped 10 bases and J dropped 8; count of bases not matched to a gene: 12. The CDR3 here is CATEGRGPRGYTF. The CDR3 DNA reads TGTGCCACAGAGGGCAGGGGGCCGAGGGGCTACACCTTC. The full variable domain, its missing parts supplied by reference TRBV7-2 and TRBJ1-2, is GAGVSQSPSNKVTEKGKDVELRCDPISGHTALYWYRQSLGQGLEFLIYFQGNSAPDKSGLPSDRFSAERTGGSVSTLTIQRTQQEDSAVYLCATEGRGPRGYTFGSGTRLTVV.

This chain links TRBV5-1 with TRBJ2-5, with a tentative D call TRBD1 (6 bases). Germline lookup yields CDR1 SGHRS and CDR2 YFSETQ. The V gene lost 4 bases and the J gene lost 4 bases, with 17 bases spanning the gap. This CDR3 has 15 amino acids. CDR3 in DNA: TGCGCCAGCAGCGGCCGAGGACAGCGAGGAGAGACCCAGTACTTC. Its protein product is CASSGRGQRGETQYF.

DNA of the CDR3: TGTGCCAGCAGCCGTCGGACAGGTCCTAATGAAAAACTGTTTTTT. Translation gives CASSRRTGPNEKLFF. This chain joins TRBV16 and TRBJ1-4, with 7 bases fitting TRBD1. CDR3 size: 15 residues. In germline, CDR1 is KGHSY, CDR2 FQNENV. The V segment lost 4 bases and the J segment 3 bases; nucleotides outside the gene matches: 5.

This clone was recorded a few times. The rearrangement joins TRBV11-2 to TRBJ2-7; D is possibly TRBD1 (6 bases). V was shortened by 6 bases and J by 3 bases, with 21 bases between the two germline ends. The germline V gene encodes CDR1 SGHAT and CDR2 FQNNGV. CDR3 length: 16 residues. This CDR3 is CASSSTHRDKYYEQYF. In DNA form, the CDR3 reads TGTGCCAGCAGTTCCACTCACCGGGACAAATACTACGAGCAGTACTTC.

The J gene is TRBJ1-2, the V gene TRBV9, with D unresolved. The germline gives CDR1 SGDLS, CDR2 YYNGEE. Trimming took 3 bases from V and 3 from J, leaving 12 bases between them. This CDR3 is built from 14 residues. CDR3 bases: TGTGCCAGCAGCGCAGGCGGTTTGGACTATGGCTACACCTTC. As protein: CASSAGGLDYGYTF.

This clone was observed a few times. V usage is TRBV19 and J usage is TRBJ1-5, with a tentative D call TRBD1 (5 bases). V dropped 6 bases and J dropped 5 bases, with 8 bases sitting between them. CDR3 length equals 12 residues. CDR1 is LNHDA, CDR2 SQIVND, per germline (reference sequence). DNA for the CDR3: TGTGCCAGTAGGGGCAGGGATCAGCCCCAGCATTTT. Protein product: CASRGRDQPQHF.

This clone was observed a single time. CDR3 sequence: CASSLVGVSEETQYF. CDR3 in DNA: TGTGCCAGCAGCTTAGTGGGAGTATCCGAGGAGACCCAGTACTTC. This rearrangement joins TRBV7-2 to TRBJ2-5, with a possible D match to TRBD2 (5 bases). Per the germline V gene, CDR1 is SGHTA and CDR2 is FQGNSA. V was cut by 1 base and J by 5 bases, with 14 bases left in between. The CDR3 loop spans 15 amino acids.

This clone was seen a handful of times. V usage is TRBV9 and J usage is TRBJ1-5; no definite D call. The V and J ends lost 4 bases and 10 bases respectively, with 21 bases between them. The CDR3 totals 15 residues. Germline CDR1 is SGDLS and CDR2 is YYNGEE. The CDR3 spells CASSPSPSRGGPQHF. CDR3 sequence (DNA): TGTGCCAGCAGCCCATCTCCCTCCCGGGGAGGCCCCCAGCATTTT.